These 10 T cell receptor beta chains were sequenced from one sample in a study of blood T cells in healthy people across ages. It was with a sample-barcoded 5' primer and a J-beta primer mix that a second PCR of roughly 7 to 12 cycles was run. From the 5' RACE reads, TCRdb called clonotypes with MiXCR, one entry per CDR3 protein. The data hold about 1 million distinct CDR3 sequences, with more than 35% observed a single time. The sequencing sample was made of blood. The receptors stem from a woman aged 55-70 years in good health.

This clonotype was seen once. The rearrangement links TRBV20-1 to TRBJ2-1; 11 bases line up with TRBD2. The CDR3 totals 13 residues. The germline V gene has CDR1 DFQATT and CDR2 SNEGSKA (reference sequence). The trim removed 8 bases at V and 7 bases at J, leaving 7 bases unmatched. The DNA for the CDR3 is TGCAGTATCACTAGCGGGAGCGGGAATGAGCAGTTCTTC. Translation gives CSITSGSGNEQFF.

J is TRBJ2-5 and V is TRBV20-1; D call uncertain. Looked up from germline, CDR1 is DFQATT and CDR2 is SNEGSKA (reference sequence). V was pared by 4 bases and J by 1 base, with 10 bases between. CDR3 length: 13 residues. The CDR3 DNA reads TGCAGTGCTATTGACATTCCCCAAGAGACCCAGTACTTC. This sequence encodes CSAIDIPQETQYF.

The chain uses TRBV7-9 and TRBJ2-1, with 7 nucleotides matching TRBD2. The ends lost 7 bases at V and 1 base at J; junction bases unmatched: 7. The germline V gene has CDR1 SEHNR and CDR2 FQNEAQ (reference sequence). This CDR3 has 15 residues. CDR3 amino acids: CASTGGGSSYNEQFF. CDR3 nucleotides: TGTGCCAGCACGGGGGGAGGGTCATCCTACAATGAGCAGTTCTTC. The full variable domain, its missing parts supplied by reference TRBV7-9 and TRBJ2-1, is DTGVSQNPRHKITKRGQNVTFRCDPISEHNRLYWYRQTLGQGPEFLTYFQNEAQLEKSRLLSDRFSAERPKGSFSTLEIQRTEQGDSAMYLCASTGGGSSYNEQFFGPGTRLTVL.

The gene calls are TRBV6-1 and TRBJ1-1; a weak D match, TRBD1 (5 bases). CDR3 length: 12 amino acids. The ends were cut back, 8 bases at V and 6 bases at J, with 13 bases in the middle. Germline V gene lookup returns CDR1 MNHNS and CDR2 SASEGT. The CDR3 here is CASRRGTAEAFF. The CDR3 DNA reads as TGTGCCAGCCGGCGGGGGACCGCTGAAGCTTTCTTT.

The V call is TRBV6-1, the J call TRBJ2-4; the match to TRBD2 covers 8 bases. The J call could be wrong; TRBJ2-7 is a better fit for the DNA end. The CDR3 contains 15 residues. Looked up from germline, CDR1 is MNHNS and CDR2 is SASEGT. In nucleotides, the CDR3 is TGTGCCAGCAGTGATTCAGCGGGAGAAGTATACGAGCAGTACTTC. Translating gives CASSDSAGEVYEQYF.

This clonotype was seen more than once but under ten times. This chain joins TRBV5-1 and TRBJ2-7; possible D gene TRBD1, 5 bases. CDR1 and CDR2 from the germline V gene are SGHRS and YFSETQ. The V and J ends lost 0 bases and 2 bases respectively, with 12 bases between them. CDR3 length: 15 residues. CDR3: CASSLDQGIAYEQYF. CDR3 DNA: TGCGCCAGCAGCTTGGACCAGGGAATCGCCTACGAGCAGTACTTC.

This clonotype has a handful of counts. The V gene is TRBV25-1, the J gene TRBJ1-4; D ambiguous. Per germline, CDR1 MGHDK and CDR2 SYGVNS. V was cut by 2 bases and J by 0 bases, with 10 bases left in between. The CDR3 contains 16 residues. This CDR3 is CASSEGQLATNEKLFF. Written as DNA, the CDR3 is TGTGCCAGCAGTGAAGGGCAGCTAGCAACTAATGAAAAACTGTTTTTT.

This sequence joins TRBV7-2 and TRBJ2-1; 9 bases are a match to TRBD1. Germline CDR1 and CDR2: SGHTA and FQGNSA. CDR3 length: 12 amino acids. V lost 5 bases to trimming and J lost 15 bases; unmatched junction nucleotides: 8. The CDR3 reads CASSPPGQGSFF. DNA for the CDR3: TGTGCCAGCAGCCCACCGGGACAGGGTTCGTTCTTC.

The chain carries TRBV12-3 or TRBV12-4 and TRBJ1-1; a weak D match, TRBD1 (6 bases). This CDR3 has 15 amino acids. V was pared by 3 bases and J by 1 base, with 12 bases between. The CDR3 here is CASSFLGHTNTEAFF. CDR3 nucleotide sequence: TGTGCCAGCAGTTTCCTGGGACACACGAACACTGAAGCTTTCTTT.

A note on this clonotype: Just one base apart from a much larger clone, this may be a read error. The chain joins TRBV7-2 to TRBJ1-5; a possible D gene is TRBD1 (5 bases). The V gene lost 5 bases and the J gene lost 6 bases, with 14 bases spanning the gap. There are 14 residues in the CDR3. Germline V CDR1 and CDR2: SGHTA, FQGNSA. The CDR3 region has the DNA TGTGCCAGCAGCGTAGGGGCTGGGGGTCAGCCCCAGCATTTT. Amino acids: CASSVGAGGQPQHF.